Reported below is one T cell receptor (beta chain). Its target is unknown. Each donor supplied 7.5 to 10 milliliters of peripheral blood. This specimen belongs to a study of blood T cells in healthy people across ages. Study-wide context: The template switching approach captured approximately one barcoded beta molecule for every two T cells. Study conclusions and caveats: Long-lived donors carried more naive CD4+ cells and greater diversity than aged donors.

The CDR3 totals 16 residues. Looked up from germline, CDR1 is SQVTM and CDR2 is ANQGSEA. Trimming removed 7 bases from V and 0 bases from J; junction bases left unmatched: 14. The authors ran a second PCR of 7 to 11 cycles using a sample-barcoded 5' primer and a J-beta primer mix. MiXCR, run by TCRdb on the 5' RACE reads, gives a single entry per CDR3 protein. The table shows about 1.1 million distinct CDR3 sequences, with 35% to 45% occurring only once. The V gene is TRBV29-1, the J gene TRBJ1-2; 7 bases align to TRBD1. Sequencing was carried out using blood. This receptor was identified in a man between 18 and 35 years old in good health. CDR3 region: CSAARLGQAANYGYTF. CDR3 sequence (DNA): TGCAGCGCCGCGCGTCTCGGACAGGCCGCTAACTATGGCTACACCTTC. Based on the CDR3 plus reference TRBV29-1 and TRBJ1-2, the full variable domain is SAVISQKPSRDICQRGTSLTIQCQVDSQVTMMFWYRQQPGQSLTLIATANQGSEATYESGFVIDKFPISRPNLTFSTLTVSNMSPEDSSIYLCSAARLGQAANYGYTFGSGTRLTVV.